This T cell receptor beta chain was obtained from a study of regulatory T cells in long-lasting Graves disease. Study-level points and caveats: Accuracy may have been reduced by the small sample size. Among persistent patients, a larger number of public clonotypes were shared (about 3,000) than among newly diagnosed patients (roughly 1,000). Persistent disease favored TRBV28, TRBJ1-2 and TRBJ2-5.

Library construction for TCR beta used iRepertoire HTBI primers and Arm-PCR of CDR3 regions. Original methodology: Overall, samples carried more than 55 TRBV and about 15 TRBJ segments. TCRdb independently ran MiXCR on the multiplex PCR reads; one entry per CDR3 protein. TCRdb, not the original authors, processed these V and J calls. This table holds fewer than 550,000 distinct CDR3 sequences, 20% to 25% found once. Time point meaning: persistent/refractory GD, antithyroid drugs over 5 years with positive TRAb. The TCR library was made from RNA that had been extracted from PBMCs in TRIzol. This clonotype came up many times. The antigen is undetermined. V lost 5 bases to trimming and J lost 5 bases, with 12 bases between them. The CDR3 has 13 residues. The germline CDR1 and CDR2 sequences are MNHEY and SVGEGT.

J is TRBJ2-5 and V is TRBV6-2 or TRBV6-3; possibly TRBD2 for D (5 bases). The sample was peripheral blood mononuclear cells (PBMCs), taken when the disease was refractory, from a patient treated with antithyroid drugs. This TCR derives from a female donor with Graves disease. The DNA for the CDR3 is TGTGCCAGCAGTAGTATGGAGGTGGAGACCCAGTACTTC. This codes for CASSSMEVETQYF.